The 11 T cell receptor beta chains below come from one sample, sequenced in a study of CD8 T cells in Susac syndrome. RNA amounts of about 0.45 to 1 ug underwent reverse transcription with random hexamers. A single record per CDR3 protein comes from TCRdb applying MiXCR to the immunoSEQ multiplex PCR reads. Of about 140,000 distinct CDR3 sequences in the sample, around 94% were seen once. The sequencing sample was made of CD4+ T cells from PBMCs. The receptors were sampled from a human donor in good health.

This rearrangement joins TRBV5-4 to TRBJ2-7, with TRBD2 as a possible D gene (6 bases). Trimming took off 4 bases at V and 1 base at J, with 15 bases between the two ends. The CDR3 spans 15 residues. Germline V gene data show CDR1 as SGHNT and CDR2 as YYREEE (reference sequence). Here the CDR3 reads CASSPSRESSYEQYF. In DNA, the CDR3 is TGTGCCAGCAGCCCGAGCCGGGAGTCTTCCTACGAGCAGTACTTC.

This chain joins TRBV7-2 and TRBJ1-1; no reliable D call. The length of the CDR3 is 14 residues. In germline, CDR1 is SGHTA, CDR2 FQGNSA. V lost 6 bases and J 8 bases, leaving 19 bases between the germline ends. Here the CDR3 reads CASRKAVGSREAFF. CDR3 coding DNA: TGTGCCAGCAGAAAGGCCGTGGGGTCGCGAGAAGCTTTCTTT.

The rearrangement links TRBV5-1 to TRBJ2-3; D is unclear. Germline CDR1 SGHRS, CDR2 YFSETQ. The CDR3 runs to 14 residues. The V gene lost 0 bases and the J gene lost 4 bases, with 9 bases spanning the gap. CDR3 sequence reads: CASSLVGYPDTQYF. Written as DNA, the CDR3 is TGCGCCAGCAGCTTGGTAGGGTACCCAGATACGCAGTATTTT. The complete variable domain, with remaining parts taken from reference TRBV5-1 and TRBJ2-3, reads KAGVTQTPRYLIKTRGQQVTLSCSPISGHRSVSWYQQTPGQGLQFLFEYFSETQRNKGNFPGRFSGRQFSNSRSEMNVSTLELGDSALYLCASSLVGYPDTQYFGPGTRLTVL.

This chain uses TRBV28 with TRBJ2-4, with D maybe TRBD2 (5 bases). Trimming removed 5 bases from V and 0 bases from J, with 11 bases in between. The germline V gene encodes CDR1 MDHEN and CDR2 SYDVKM. The CDR3 length is 15 residues. The CDR3 region is CASSRPGLAKNIQYF. The CDR3 nucleotides are TGTGCCAGCAGTCGGCCCGGACTAGCCAAAAACATTCAGTACTTC.

V is TRBV5-1 and J is TRBJ2-7; D gene ambiguous. CDR1 and CDR2 from the germline V gene are SGHRS and YFSETQ. The CDR3 has 14 amino acids. V was shortened by 0 bases and J by 3 bases, with 10 bases between the two germline ends. The chain's CDR3 is CASSLEGSGYEQYF. The CDR3 DNA sequence: TGCGCCAGCAGCTTGGAGGGATCGGGCTACGAGCAGTACTTC.

This clonotype was recorded only once. This chain connects TRBV10-3 to TRBJ1-5; D not certain. V lost 0 bases to trimming and J lost 3 bases, with 0 bases between them. Germline V gene data show CDR1 as ENHRY and CDR2 as SYGVKD. The CDR3 loop spans 12 amino acids. CDR3: CAISESNQPQHF. Written as DNA, the CDR3 is TGTGCCATCAGTGAGTCCAATCAGCCCCAGCATTTT.

With regard to this clonotype: At one end, the junction sequence differs from germline, possibly due to a read error. The V gene is TRBV27, the J gene TRBJ2-1; 8 bases are shared with TRBD2. CDR3 length equals 17 residues. Germline V lookup: CDR1 MNHEY, CDR2 SMNVEV (reference sequence). The DNA for the CDR3 is TGTGCCAGCAGTCCCATTCTCGGGGGACTAGTCTACAATAAGCAGTTCTTC. As protein: CASSPILGGLVYNKQFF.

The J gene is TRBJ2-7, the V gene TRBV2; D assignment may be TRBD1 or TRBD2 (6 bases each). V gave up 3 bases and J gave up 6 bases, with 12 bases separating them. The CDR3 covers 13 residues. Germline loops: CDR1 SNHLY, CDR2 FYNNEI. In nucleotides, the CDR3 is TGTGCCAGCAGTGATACAGGGAGGAGCGAGCAGTACTTC. Protein sequence: CASSDTGRSEQYF.

The chain employs TRBV11-2 and TRBJ2-3; 14 nucleotides agree with TRBD2. CDR3 length: 16 amino acids. Germline V gives CDR1 SGHAT, CDR2 FQNNGV. V lost 5 bases to trimming and J lost 5 bases; unmatched junction nucleotides: 6. The CDR3 reads CASSLRLAGGKDTQYF. In DNA, the CDR3 is TGTGCCAGCAGCCTACGACTAGCGGGAGGGAAAGATACGCAGTATTTT.

DNA of the CDR3: TGTGCCAGCAGCTCAGCCACAGGGGACAATGAGCAGTTCTTC. It translates to CASSSATGDNEQFF. The chain employs TRBV5-4 and TRBJ2-1; 7 bases agree with TRBD1. J lost 5 bases, V lost 3 bases, and 5 bases had no gene match. Germline CDR1 SGHNT, CDR2 YYREEE (reference sequence). CDR3 length equals 14 residues. The full variable domain, with the rest looked up from reference TRBV5-4 and TRBJ2-1, is ETGVTQSPTHLIKTRGQQVTLRCSSQSGHNTVSWYQQALGQGPQFIFQYYREEENGRGNFPPRFSGLQFPNYSSELNVNALELDDSALYLCASSSATGDNEQFFGPGTRLTVL.

The chain links TRBV4-2 to TRBJ2-1, with a tentative D call TRBD2 (6 bases). There are 14 residues in the CDR3. The V and J ends lost 1 base and 9 bases respectively, with 13 bases between them. Germline CDR1 and CDR2: LGHNA and YNFKEQ. The CDR3 is CASSQGTTVGEQFF. For the CDR3, the DNA is TGTGCCAGCAGCCAAGGGACTACAGTGGGTGAGCAGTTCTTC.